The 32 T cell receptor beta chains listed next were all sequenced from one sample in a study of T cell repertoires in cytomegalovirus infection. TCRdb redid the calling of the reads with MiXCR, one entry per CDR3 protein. Of some 280,000 distinct CDR3 sequences listed, roughly 13% are singletons. Sequencing was done on a sample of PBMCs. The source of these receptors is a human donor in good health (CMV status not recorded). Some clones in this sample may be carry-over from other donors' samples.

This clonotype occurred many times. The chain employs TRBV12-3 or TRBV12-4 and TRBJ1-5; D may be TRBD1 (5 bases). The CDR3 covers 12 residues. V was clipped by 7 bases and J by 7 bases, with 11 bases between them. CDR3 DNA sequence: TGTGCCAGCACCGTCGGGGGGCAGCCCCAGCATTTT. This gives the protein CASTVGGQPQHF.

This clonotype was picked up many times. The chain carries TRBV7-2 and TRBJ1-1; TRBD1 matches 7 bases. With 3 bases clipped from V and 2 bases from J, the junction kept 6 bases outside the gene matches. The germline V gene encodes CDR1 SGHTA and CDR2 FQGNSA. The CDR3 contains 15 residues. As DNA, the CDR3 is TGTGCCAGCAGCTTGGTCTCAGGGGGTAACACTGAAGCTTTCTTT. It is translated as CASSLVSGGNTEAFF. Together with reference TRBV7-2 and TRBJ1-1, the CDR3 gives the full variable domain: GAGVSQSPSNKVTEKGKDVELRCDPISGHTALYWYRQSLGQGLEFLIYFQGNSAPDKSGLPSDRFSAERTGGSVSTLTIQRTQQEDSAVYLCASSLVSGGNTEAFFGQGTRLTVV.

A few counts support this clonotype. The chain has TRBV9 and TRBJ1-5; D gene uncertain. Germline V CDR1 and CDR2: SGDLS, YYNGEE. V lost 4 bases and J lost 0, with 11 bases in between. The CDR3 length is 15 residues. DNA of the CDR3: TGTGCCAGCAGCCCGGACGGAACTAGCAATCAGCCCCAGCATTTT. Residues: CASSPDGTSNQPQHF.

About this clonotype: It may be a read error: a sequence one base away is much more abundant. This chain connects TRBV4-1 to TRBJ1-4, with D maybe TRBD1 (6 bases). Germline loops: CDR1 MGHRA, CDR2 YSYEKL. The CDR3 covers 17 residues. CDR3: CASSQEAGRTANEKLSF. In DNA, the CDR3 is TGCGCCAGCAGCCAAGAAGCAGGGCGGACAGCTAATGAAAAACTGTCTTTT.

This clonotype was detected many times. The V gene is TRBV7-8, the J gene TRBJ2-3; no definite D call. Germline V gene sequence: CDR1 SGHVS, CDR2 FQNEAQ. V was shortened by 4 bases and J by 4 bases, with 18 bases between the two germline ends. This CDR3 has 16 residues. The CDR3 nucleotides read TGTGCCAGCAGCTCTCCTGTGGGATTAGGGTCAGATACGCAGTATTTT. Translated: CASSSPVGLGSDTQYF. The whole variable domain, filled in from reference TRBV7-8 and TRBJ2-3, reads GAGVSQSPRYKVAKRGQDVALRCDPISGHVSLFWYQQALGQGPEFLTYFQNEAQLDKSGLPSDRFFAERPEGSVSTLKIQRTQQEDSAVYLCASSSPVGLGSDTQYFGPGTRLTVL.

The V and J genes are TRBV11-3 and TRBJ2-7; D may be TRBD2 (5 bases). Deletions cut 3 bases from V and 3 bases from J, with 9 bases between. Germline V lookup: CDR1 SGHNT, CDR2 YENEEA. The CDR3 has 13 residues. CDR3 region: CASSLGSDYEQYF. CDR3 sequence (DNA): TGTGCCAGCAGCTTGGGGAGTGACTACGAGCAGTACTTC.

This clonotype was recorded a few times. V gene TRBV5-5 combines with J gene TRBJ2-7; 9 nucleotides match TRBD2. The junction had 4 bases not matched to a gene; V was cut back by 0 bases and J by 3 bases. The germline V gene encodes CDR1 SGHKS and CDR2 YYEKEE (reference sequence). The CDR3 sequence is 15 residues long. The DNA for the CDR3 is TGTGCCAGCAGCTTGGATAGCGGGAGTTACTACGAGCAGTACTTC. Translating gives CASSLDSGSYYEQYF.

In this sample, this clonotype turned up a few times. The V gene is TRBV5-1, the J gene TRBJ2-7, with 8 bases aligning to TRBD2. The CDR3 loop spans 17 amino acids. Germline trimming cut 8 bases from V and 2 bases from J; bases unmatched to any gene: 18. The germline V gene has CDR1 SGHRS and CDR2 YFSETQ. The CDR3 reads CASDQGPLVAGTYEQYF. CDR3 bases: TGCGCCAGTGATCAAGGGCCCCTTGTAGCGGGAACCTACGAGCAGTACTTC. Full variable domain (outside the CDR3, taken from reference TRBV5-1 and TRBJ2-7): KAGVTQTPRYLIKTRGQQVTLSCSPISGHRSVSWYQQTPGQGLQFLFEYFSETQRNKGNFPGRFSGRQFSNSRSEMNVSTLELGDSALYLCASDQGPLVAGTYEQYFGPGTRLTVT.

This clonotype was seen only a few times. V and J are TRBV6-4 and TRBJ2-1; the D call may be TRBD1 or TRBD2 (5 bases each). The V end lost 5 bases, the J end lost 8 bases, and 19 bases lay between the germline ends. The length of the CDR3 is 15 residues. Germline-derived CDR1 and CDR2 are MRHNA and SNTAGT. The CDR3 nucleotides are TGTGCCAGCAGTCCGGGGCCGGGTAACAGCGATGAGCAGTTCTTC. Amino acids: CASSPGPGNSDEQFF.

Ten or more counts support this clonotype. This chain joins TRBV23-1 and TRBJ2-7, with 9 bases identical to TRBD1. TRBV23-1 is labeled an ORF, and its function is uncertain. The CDR3 has 17 amino acids. V was clipped by 4 bases and J by 2 bases; unmatched bases: 12. CDR3 loop: CASSLPAGTGFPYEQYF. The DNA of the CDR3 is TGCGCCAGCAGTCTCCCCGCCGGGACAGGGTTCCCCTACGAGCAGTACTTC.

Ten or more counts support this clonotype. The chain couples TRBV7-8 to TRBJ2-3; D is undetermined. Between the trimmed V and J ends, which lost 3 bases and 0 bases, there was a span of 10 bases. CDR1 SGHVS and CDR2 FQNEAQ come from the germline V gene. The CDR3 length is 15 residues. CDR3: CASSFQTSSTDTQYF. As DNA, the CDR3 is TGTGCCAGCAGCTTTCAAACAAGTAGCACAGATACGCAGTATTTT.

At least ten counts were recorded for this clonotype. The chain couples TRBV7-2 to TRBJ2-1; 12 bases are shared with TRBD2. Germline CDR1 reads SGHTA; CDR2 reads FQGNSA. The CDR3 covers 15 residues. Unmatched junction bases numbered 10, after V lost 5 bases and J lost 11 bases. The CDR3 nucleotides are TGTGCCAGCAGCGCCCTAGCGGGGGGGCCGGTAAAGCAGTTCTTC. Translating it yields CASSALAGGPVKQFF. Drawing the rest from reference TRBV7-2 and TRBJ2-1, the complete variable domain is GAGVSQSPSNKVTEKGKDVELRCDPISGHTALYWYRQSLGQGLEFLIYFQGNSAPDKSGLPSDRFSAERTGGSVSTLTIQRTQQEDSAVYLCASSALAGGPVKQFFGPGTRLTVL.

The chain combines TRBV19 with TRBJ2-7; D uncertain. V lost 3 bases and J lost 1, with 4 bases in between. CDR3 length equals 12 residues. CDR1 and CDR2 (germline): LNHDA, SQIVND (reference sequence). CDR3 in DNA: TGTGCCAGTAGTATTCGATCCTACGAGCAGTACTTC. Translated: CASSIRSYEQYF.

This clonotype was counted ten times or more. The chain combines TRBV7-8 with TRBJ2-1; D ambiguous. Germline assignment: CDR1 SGHVS and CDR2 FQNEAQ. There are 13 residues in the CDR3. Trimming shortened V by 3 bases and J by 6 bases, and 9 bases separated the two germline ends. CDR3 bases: TGTGCCAGCAGCTTCGAAAGGGTCAATGAGCAGTTCTTC. Its protein is CASSFERVNEQFF.

This clonotype was observed many times. The V call is TRBV6-2 or TRBV6-3, the J call TRBJ1-5; unclear D gene. Per the germline V gene, CDR1 is MNHEY and CDR2 is SVGEGT. This CDR3 has 14 amino acids. The ends were cut back, 6 bases at V and 4 bases at J, with 13 bases in the middle. The DNA of the CDR3 is TGTGCCAGCAGGCGGACGGGCCAAAATCAGCCCCAGCATTTT. This sequence encodes CASRRTGQNQPQHF.

This clonotype was detected many times. The chain employs TRBV7-9 and TRBJ1-4; D is undetermined. Trimming removed 6 bases from V and 0 bases from J, with 11 bases in between. From germline, CDR1 is SEHNR and CDR2 FQNEAQ (reference sequence). The CDR3 runs to 15 residues. The CDR3 here is CASRADGATNEKLFF. CDR3 DNA: TGTGCCAGCAGGGCGGACGGTGCAACTAATGAAAAACTGTTTTTT.

In its sample, this clonotype was seen a few times. This chain links TRBV6-2 or TRBV6-3 with TRBJ1-2, with TRBD1 matching 10 bases. The V and J ends lost 2 bases and 5 bases, in that order; junction bases with no gene match: 2. The CDR3 is 14 amino acids. Germline-derived CDR1 and CDR2 are MNHEY and SVGEGT. CDR3 coding DNA: TGTGCCAGCAGTTACCCGGGACAGGGGTATGGCTACACCTTC. This codes for CASSYPGQGYGYTF.

Many counts were recorded for this clonotype. The rearrangement uses TRBV7-2 and TRBJ2-7; D could derive from TRBD1 or TRBD2 (5 bases each). The CDR3 consists of 16 residues. Trimming took off 4 bases at V and 2 bases at J, with 18 bases between the two ends. Germline CDR1 is SGHTA and CDR2 is FQGNSA. The CDR3 spells CASSYTRDPLPYEQYF. CDR3 bases: TGTGCCAGCAGCTACACCCGGGACCCCCTTCCCTACGAGCAGTACTTC.

This clonotype has ten or more counts. The chain carries TRBV6-1 and TRBJ1-1; weak D call: TRBD1 (5 bases). Per the germline V gene, CDR1 is MNHNS and CDR2 is SASEGT. V was trimmed by 2 bases and J by 8 bases, leaving 12 bases between them. The CDR3 has 13 residues. This CDR3 is CASSEWGLSEAFF. In DNA, the CDR3 is TGTGCCAGCAGTGAATGGGGGTTATCCGAAGCTTTCTTT.

This sequence joins TRBV29-1 and TRBJ2-4; perhaps TRBD2 as D (6 bases). V dropped 2 bases and J dropped 8 bases, with 13 bases sitting between them. CDR1 and CDR2 from the germline V gene are SQVTM and ANQGSEA. The CDR3 length is 13 residues. The CDR3 bases are TGCAGCGTTGAAACCGGGGAGGATGACATTCAGTACTTC. Its translation is CSVETGEDDIQYF.

This clonotype showed up many times. V and J are TRBV7-3 and TRBJ2-3; 13 bases agree with TRBD2. V lost 5 bases to trimming and J lost 2 bases; unmatched junction nucleotides: 4. The CDR3 spans 16 residues. CDR1 and CDR2 (germline): SGHTA, FQGTGA. CDR3 nucleotide sequence: TGTGCCAGCAGCGAGGGACTAGCGGGGTACACAGATACGCAGTATTTT. Translation: CASSEGLAGYTDTQYF.

This clonotype was seen more than once but under ten times. The chain couples TRBV6-2 or TRBV6-3 to TRBJ1-1, with D maybe TRBD1 (5 bases). V was clipped by 0 bases and J by 6 bases, with 8 bases between them. The germline CDR1 and CDR2 sequences are MNHEY and SVGEGT. This CDR3 spans 13 amino acids. Written as DNA, the CDR3 is TGTGCCAGCAGTTACTCTGGGACCGCTGAAGCTTTCTTT. It translates to CASSYSGTAEAFF.

This clonotype was counted ten times or more. The J gene is TRBJ2-2, the V gene TRBV4-1; D perhaps matches TRBD1 (5 bases). V shed 1 base and J shed 9 bases, with 12 bases lying between them. Germline CDR1 and CDR2: MGHRA and YSYEKL. The CDR3 contains 14 residues. In DNA form, the CDR3 reads TGCGCCAGCAGCCAAGCCCCCAGGGTCCGGGAGCTGTTTTTT. Protein sequence: CASSQAPRVRELFF.

This clonotype was recorded a few times. This chain uses TRBV28 with TRBJ2-1; 10 nucleotides align to TRBD1. Germline V gene data show CDR1 as MDHEN and CDR2 as SYDVKM. V lost 6 bases to trimming and J lost 3 bases; unmatched junction nucleotides: 11. This CDR3 comprises 17 residues. The CDR3 protein is CASSPTTRTGGYNEQFF. The CDR3 DNA is TGTGCCAGCAGCCCCACGACCCGGACAGGGGGCTACAATGAGCAGTTCTTC.

This rearrangement joins TRBV19 to TRBJ2-3; 7 bases match TRBD1. The V and J ends lost 5 bases and 5 bases, in that order; junction bases with no gene match: 4. Germline V CDR1 and CDR2: LNHDA, SQIVND (reference sequence). The CDR3 consists of 13 residues. CDR3 amino acids: CASSRQGVDTQYF. CDR3 nucleotide sequence: TGTGCCAGTAGTCGACAGGGCGTAGATACGCAGTATTTT.

This sequence joins TRBV6-2 or TRBV6-3 and TRBJ2-3, with TRBD2 matching 10 bases. This CDR3 region has 17 residues. Germline-derived CDR1 and CDR2 are MNHEY and SVGEGT. V was pared by 6 bases and J by 0 bases, with 9 bases of the junction left unmatched. Written as DNA, the CDR3 is TGTGCCAGCAGAAAAACACTAGCGGGGATTAGCACAGATACGCAGTATTTT. Its protein product is CASRKTLAGISTDTQYF.

The chain has TRBV14 and TRBJ1-1; maybe TRBD1 (5 bases). The V gene lost 1 base and the J gene lost 10 bases, with 13 bases spanning the gap. In germline, CDR1 is SGHDN, CDR2 FVKESK. The CDR3 loop spans 13 amino acids. The CDR3 nucleotides read TGTGCCAGCAGCCAAGTAGATGGGGGAACAGCTTTCTTT. This gives the protein CASSQVDGGTAFF. Full variable domain (missing parts from reference TRBV14 and TRBJ1-1): EAGVTQFPSHSVIEKGQTVTLRCDPISGHDNLYWYRRVMGKEIKFLLHFVKESKQDESGMPNNRFLAERTGGTYSTLKVQPAELEDSGVYFCASSQVDGGTAFFGQGTRLTVV.

The chain combines TRBV12-3 or TRBV12-4 with TRBJ1-5, with D uncertain. CDR3 size: 12 residues. V was shortened by 6 bases and J by 7 bases, with 10 bases between the two germline ends. Here the CDR3 reads CASRLQRQPQHF. In DNA form, the CDR3 reads TGTGCCAGCAGACTTCAGCGGCAGCCCCAGCATTTT.

This clonotype appeared a few times. The chain couples TRBV28 to TRBJ1-5, with 7 positions matching TRBD1. Unmatched junction bases numbered 5, after V lost 5 bases and J lost 4 bases. Germline CDR1 is MDHEN and CDR2 is SYDVKM. CDR3 length: 14 amino acids. Here the CDR3 DNA reads TGTGCCAGCAGTCCTCAGGGGGTTAATCAGCCCCAGCATTTT. This gives the protein CASSPQGVNQPQHF.

This clonotype was recorded at least ten times. The chain links TRBV7-8 to TRBJ2-5; 7 bases agree with TRBD1. V shed 5 bases, J shed 2 bases, and the junction held 5 bases outside the gene matches. CDR3 length: 14 amino acids. Germline V gives CDR1 SGHVS, CDR2 FQNEAQ. This CDR3 reads CASSQDRVQETQYF. As DNA, the CDR3 is TGTGCCAGCAGCCAAGACAGGGTTCAAGAGACCCAGTACTTC.

V is TRBV29-1 and J is TRBJ2-5; a possible D gene is TRBD1 (6 bases). Trimming left V 7 bases short and J 4 bases short, with 13 bases between. The CDR3 spans 12 residues. Germline assignment: CDR1 SQVTM and CDR2 ANQGSEA. The DNA for the CDR3 is TGCAGCGGGACAGTGGGTCGAGAGACCCAGTACTTC. Translation: CSGTVGRETQYF. Supplemented by reference TRBV29-1 and TRBJ2-5, the full variable domain reads SAVISQKPSRDICQRGTSLTIQCQVDSQVTMMFWYRQQPGQSLTLIATANQGSEATYESGFVIDKFPISRPNLTFSTLTVSNMSPEDSSIYLCSGTVGRETQYFGPGTRLLVL.

In this sample, this clonotype turned up a few times. The chain uses TRBV12-3 or TRBV12-4 and TRBJ2-5; the match to TRBD2 covers 7 bases. This CDR3 is 15 amino acids long. J was trimmed by 2 bases and V by 5 bases; bases with no gene match: 8. CDR3 DNA: TGTGCCAGCAGTCTGGGGAGGGCAGCTCAAGAGACCCAGTACTTC. Its translation is CASSLGRAAQETQYF.